These 20 T cell receptor beta chains originate from one sample sequenced in a study of blood T cell repertoires in COVID-19. The repertoire was sequenced with immunoSEQ multiplex PCR; TCRdb's copy has only in-frame clones and lacks some. This table has a few hundred thousand clones, 70% to 90% appearing once. Sample: peripheral blood. These receptors all come from a woman aged 60-70 years with COVID-19, enrolled during active disease.

J is TRBJ2-3 and V is TRBV6-6; 12 positions match TRBD2. The CDR3 has 16 amino acids. V trimming: 6 bases; J trimming: 2 bases; junction bases outside the gene matches: 6. Germline loops: CDR1 MNHNY, CDR2 SVGAGI (reference sequence). CDR3 amino acids: CASSRRLAGATDTQYF. DNA for the CDR3: TGTGCCAGCAGCCGTCGACTAGCGGGGGCCACAGATACGCAGTATTTT.

The rearrangement uses TRBV11-2 and TRBJ2-1; perhaps TRBD2 as D (5 bases). This CDR3 is built from 15 residues. V was trimmed by 1 base and J by 0 bases, leaving 7 bases between them. Germline CDR1 reads SGHAT; CDR2 reads FQNNGV. Here the CDR3 DNA reads TGTGCCAGCAGCTTAGCCGGGAACTCCTACAATGAGCAGTTCTTC. Residues: CASSLAGNSYNEQFF.

V gene TRBV7-2 combines with J gene TRBJ1-5; possible D gene TRBD1, 6 bases. This CDR3 is built from 15 residues. The germline V gene encodes CDR1 SGHTA and CDR2 FQGNSA. Trimming cost V 7 bases and J 8 bases, with 21 bases left between them. CDR3 coding DNA: TGTGCCAGCACTAAGACAGGTTCCTTCGGAGAGCCCCAGCATTTT. Protein: CASTKTGSFGEPQHF.

The chain employs TRBV9 and TRBJ1-6; tentatively, D is TRBD1 (6 bases). The germline V and J ends were trimmed by 3 bases and 8 bases, with 12 bases remaining between them. This CDR3 has 14 residues. CDR1 is SGDLS, CDR2 YYNGEE, per germline. CDR3 region: CASSEGRGYSPLHF. CDR3 nucleotide sequence: TGTGCCAGCAGCGAGGGGAGGGGGTATTCACCCCTCCACTTT.

The chain employs TRBV9 and TRBJ1-5, with 7 positions matching TRBD1. CDR3 length equals 15 residues. Germline V lookup: CDR1 SGDLS, CDR2 YYNGEE. The V segment lost 0 bases and the J segment 4 bases; nucleotides outside the gene matches: 4. CDR3 DNA sequence: TGTGCCAGCAGCGTAGTTAGGGACAGAAATCAGCCCCAGCATTTT. Translated, it gives CASSVVRDRNQPQHF.

The V and J genes are TRBV18 and TRBJ2-5, with 8 bases that match TRBD1. The V gene's germline CDR1 is KGHSH and CDR2 LQKENI. CDR3 length equals 19 residues. Trimming at V came to 2 bases and at J to 0 bases, leaving 14 bases not matched to a gene. The CDR3 is CASSPIHIPTGVYQETQYF. The DNA for the CDR3 is TGTGCCAGCTCACCAATTCATATCCCGACAGGGGTGTACCAAGAGACCCAGTACTTC.

The chain is built from TRBV21-1 and TRBJ1-5; the DNA was not used to check the table's D call, TRBD1. TRBV21-1 counts as a pseudogene. This CDR3 spans 16 amino acids. The CDR3, as DNA: TGTGCCAGCAGCGATCGGACAGGGGGAGGCAATCAGCCCCAGCATTTT. It encodes CASSDRTGGGNQPQHF.

The chain has TRBV6-1 and TRBJ2-7, with 15 bases identical to TRBD2. This CDR3 comprises 16 residues. V shed 1 base, J shed 3 bases, and the junction held 1 base outside the gene matches. Germline CDR1 reads MNHNS; CDR2 reads SASEGT. CDR3 sequence reads: CASSEEGLAGGYEQYF. Written as DNA, the CDR3 is TGTGCCAGCAGTGAAGAGGGACTAGCGGGGGGCTACGAGCAGTACTTC.

The chain employs TRBV11-2 and TRBJ2-7; tentative D call: TRBD1 (5 bases). The germline CDR1 and CDR2 sequences are SGHAT and FQNNGV. The CDR3 has 13 residues. V lost 4 bases and J lost 3, with 10 bases in between. CDR3 sequence: CASSSRGSYEQYF. CDR3 in DNA: TGTGCCAGCAGCTCTAGGGGCAGCTACGAGCAGTACTTC. Together with reference TRBV11-2 and TRBJ2-7, the CDR3 gives the full variable domain: EAGVAQSPRYKIIEKRQSVAFWCNPISGHATLYWYQQILGQGPKLLIQFQNNGVVDDSQLPKDRFSAERLKGVDSTLKIQPAKLEDSAVYLCASSSRGSYEQYFGPGTRLTVT.

The V call is TRBV7-9, the J call TRBJ1-3; D is perhaps TRBD1 (6 bases). The germline V gene encodes CDR1 SEHNR and CDR2 FQNEAQ (reference sequence). This CDR3 is 16 amino acids long. V gave up 6 bases and J gave up 4 bases, with 19 bases separating them. The CDR3 region has the DNA TGTGCCAGCAGTTCCAGCGGACGGGGGGCAGGAAACACCATATATTTT. This encodes CASSSSGRGAGNTIYF.

The table lists this clone with a count of one. V is TRBV5-6 and J is TRBJ2-7; D may be TRBD1 (5 bases). CDR3 length: 15 residues. V was pared by 4 bases and J by 1 base, with 15 bases between. CDR1 and CDR2 from the germline V gene are SGHDT and YYEEEE. The CDR3 nucleotides read TGTGCCAGCAGCCCCATTCCGCAGGGATCCTACGAGCAGTACTTC. Its translation: CASSPIPQGSYEQYF.

The chain has TRBV7-3 and TRBJ1-1; the D gene is possibly TRBD1 (5 bases). Looked up from germline, CDR1 is SGHTA and CDR2 is FQGTGA. V dropped 0 bases and J dropped 10 bases, with 15 bases sitting between them. This CDR3 has 14 amino acids. Here the CDR3 reads CASSLTAGQKGAFF. The DNA of the CDR3 is TGTGCCAGCAGCTTAACGGCGGGGCAAAAGGGAGCTTTCTTT. The variable domain in full, completed from reference TRBV7-3 and TRBJ1-1, reads GAGVSQTPSNKVTEKGKYVELRCDPISGHTALYWYRQSLGQGPEFLIYFQGTGAADDSGLPNDRFFAVRPEGSVSTLKIQRTERGDSAVYLCASSLTAGQKGAFFGQGTRLTVV.

CDR3 loop: CASSVPGTSGDTDTQYF. The CDR3 region has the DNA TGTGCCAGCAGCGTACCCGGGACTAGCGGGGACACAGATACGCAGTATTTT. The chain uses TRBV9 and TRBJ2-3; 13 bases fit TRBD2. Per the germline V gene, CDR1 is SGDLS and CDR2 is YYNGEE. CDR3 length: 17 amino acids. J lost 2 bases, V lost 1 base, and 4 bases had no gene match.

This chain joins TRBV13 and TRBJ2-7; 7 positions match TRBD2. CDR3 length: 15 residues. Germline V lookup: CDR1 PRHDT, CDR2 FYEKMQ (reference sequence). J was trimmed by 0 bases and V by 2 bases; bases with no gene match: 4. The CDR3 protein is CASSLRRGSSYEQYF. Written as DNA, the CDR3 is TGTGCCAGCAGCTTACGGCGGGGGAGCTCCTACGAGCAGTACTTC.

The V gene is TRBV2, the J gene TRBJ1-4, with D tentatively TRBD1 (5 bases). In germline, CDR1 is SNHLY, CDR2 FYNNEI. The V gene lost 10 bases and the J gene lost 6 bases, with 15 bases spanning the gap. The length of the CDR3 is 13 residues. CDR3 residues: CATVSQGYEKLFF. CDR3 DNA sequence: TGTGCCACCGTGTCCCAGGGATATGAAAAACTGTTTTTT.

This clone appeared a few times. This sequence joins TRBV2 and TRBJ1-5; 8 bases map to TRBD1. There are 15 residues in the CDR3. CDR1 is SNHLY and CDR2 is FYNNEI in the germline V gene. The junction had 5 bases not matched to a gene; V was cut back by 1 base and J by 6 bases. The CDR3 loop reads CASSEETGAGQPQHF. DNA for the CDR3: TGTGCCAGCAGTGAAGAGACAGGGGCTGGTCAGCCCCAGCATTTT.

This clone was observed a single time. This chain joins TRBV5-1 and TRBJ2-3; D remains ambiguous. The ends were cut back, 5 bases at V and 3 bases at J, with 19 bases in the middle. The CDR3 contains 16 residues. From germline, CDR1 is SGHRS and CDR2 YFSETQ. Here the CDR3 DNA reads TGCGCCAGCAGTCCCGGCAGCGCCGGTTGGACAGATACGCAGTATTTT. It translates to CASSPGSAGWTDTQYF.

The chain carries TRBV11-3 and TRBJ2-5; D possibly corresponds to TRBD2 (5 bases). Germline V CDR1 and CDR2: SGHNT, YENEEA. The length of the CDR3 is 13 residues. V was cut by 5 bases and J by 5 bases, with 12 bases left in between. The CDR3 loop is CASSKGVGETQYF. The CDR3 coding sequence is TGTGCCAGCAGCAAGGGAGTCGGGGAGACCCAGTACTTC.

The chain couples TRBV2 to TRBJ2-3, with D perhaps TRBD2 (6 bases). The CDR3 consists of 19 residues. Trimming stripped 7 bases from V and 1 base from J, with 27 bases between. The germline gives CDR1 SNHLY, CDR2 FYNNEI. CDR3 amino acids: CASISEAGPPSKGTDTQYF. CDR3 DNA: TGTGCCAGCATTAGTGAGGCGGGGCCCCCGTCTAAAGGCACAGATACGCAGTATTTT.

The chain links TRBV4-2 to TRBJ2-5; D is possibly TRBD2 (5 bases). From germline, CDR1 is LGHNA and CDR2 YNFKEQ. Trimming removed 1 base from V and 7 bases from J, with 19 bases in between. This CDR3 is 16 amino acids long. CDR3 bases: TGTGCCAGCAGCCAAGGGGTACTAGAAGGGTCCGGGACCCAGTACTTC. It codes for CASSQGVLEGSGTQYF.